Sequencing of this T cell receptor beta chain was carried out in a study of T cell responses to AZD1222 COVID-19 vaccine. Study-wide points: Donors in the cohort were predominantly white British and more often female, and clonal diversity was possibly underestimated. Repertoires in all cases were sampled only once the peak T cell response had passed.

Libraries were prepared by immunoSEQ multiplex PCR; TCRdb keeps only in-frame clonotypes and omits some of them. The sample has more than 110,000 clones. Remarks on this clone: Its specificity is unknown.

V was trimmed by 8 bases and J by 2 bases, leaving 9 bases between them. The CDR3 has 12 residues. The V gene's germline CDR1 is SEHNR and CDR2 FQNEAQ (reference sequence). This receptor was obtained from an adult in good health. The sequencing sample was made of peripheral blood. The chain combines TRBV7-9 with TRBJ1-1; D not resolved. CDR3 in DNA: TGTGCCAGCCACGACCTCAACACTGAAGCTTTCTTT. It specifies CASHDLNTEAFF.